Given below is one T cell receptor (beta chain) in context. The target antigen is unknown. Here immunoSEQ multiplex PCR was the method, and the copy in TCRdb shows in-frame clones only, minus some. The table lists tens of thousands of clones, around 75% of them singletons, with over 3.5% in the top ten. The sample belongs to a study of vaccination effects on CD4 cells after COVID-19. Study-wide findings and caveats: Marked clonal contraction was seen late after vaccination (in both infection- and vaccine-induced clones). In vaccinees who were healthy, merely 1 out of 255 vaccine-induced clones cross-reacted with common cold coronaviruses. Small numbers of convalescent patients limited the study. It also lacked early post-infection timepoints.

Under the ViraFEST assay, PBMC were stimulated with viral peptide pools so that antigen-specific CD4+ T cells expanded. Sequencing was performed afterwards. Following an approximately 10-day culture, CD4+ T cells were purified. None of the vaccinated had previously contracted SARS-CoV-2, and their nucleocapsid antibodies tested negative. Researchers swapped half the medium for IL-2 medium on both days 3 and 7. Trimming removed 4 bases at V and 5 bases at J, with 11 bases between. Germline V gene data show CDR1 as LNHDA and CDR2 as SQIVND (reference sequence). The CDR3 is 14 amino acids. The sequencing here drew on CD4+ T cells from PBMCs cultured with HCoV-OC43 spike peptides, taken before COVID-19 vaccination. Subset specified: HCoV-OC43 spike overlapping peptide pool stimulation. The sequence derives from a human donor who received a COVID-19 vaccine. The V gene is TRBV19, the J gene TRBJ2-2; unclear D gene. The CDR3 reads CASSKNGLTGELFF. CDR3 nucleotide sequence: TGTGCCAGTAGTAAAAACGGGTTGACCGGGGAGCTGTTTTTT. The full variable domain, rest sourced from reference TRBV19 and TRBJ2-2, is DGGITQSPKYLFRKEGQNVTLSCEQNLNHDAMYWYRQDPGQGLRLIYYSQIVNDFQKGDIAEGYSVSREKKESFPLTVTSAQKNPTAFYLCASSKNGLTGELFFGEGSRLTVL.